Detailed here is one TCR beta chain. The antigen is undetermined. Unique molecular identifiers were present on the cDNA, which also gained a universal primer site by template switching. TCRdb independently ran MiXCR on the 5' RACE reads; one entry per CDR3 protein. The sample holds roughly 1.6 million distinct CDR3 sequences, roughly 35% seen once. Germline loops: CDR1 DFQATT, CDR2 SNEGSKA (reference sequence). The V end was cut by 0 bases, the J end by 8 bases, with 14 bases between. CDR3 length: 15 residues. This specimen comes from a study of identical twins. Study observations and caveats: A lower insertion count was a feature of abundant cord blood beta clonotypes, with no such feature in memory repertoires. Models predicted less out-of-frame TCR alpha sharing in monozygotic twins than was found.

Source material: cord blood. This TCR was sampled from a newborn girl in good health. V is TRBV20-1 and J is TRBJ1-6, with D maybe TRBD1 (5 bases). In DNA form, the CDR3 reads TGCAGTGCTAGAGATTTCGGAGGGGTGGATTCACCCCTCCACTTT. Translation: CSARDFGGVDSPLHF.